What follows are 21 T cell receptor beta chains derived from one specimen sequenced in a study of post-analysis software for immune sequencing data (dated by TCRdb to between 2015 and 2016). The antigens of these receptors remain unknown. General findings and caveats noted by the study authors: Roughly 5 TRBV segments, including TRBV5-6, TRBV5-1 and TRBV20-1, were significantly more frequent in patients than controls.

The library was made by PCR. These reads were obtained on an Illumina HiSeq 2500. Unique molecular identifiers were incorporated into TCR beta cDNA libraries to reduce PCR and sequencing biases. TCRdb reworked the public reads: Q25 trimming with fastp, MiXCR clone assembly, productive beta chains retained. Entries that share a CDR3 protein sequence are merged under the most common genes and DNA. Within this sample are 750,000 to 900,000 distinct CDR3 sequences, with about half of them counted one time only. Together, the top ten hold around 4.7% of the sample. Sequencing used blood. These receptors all come from a girl aged 5 to 17 with multiple sclerosis.

This clonotype was counted once. The V and J genes are TRBV7-9 and TRBJ2-6; D possibly corresponds to TRBD2 (5 bases). Germline lookup yields CDR1 SEHNR and CDR2 FQNEAQ (reference sequence). The CDR3 is 13 residues long. Trimming cost V 5 bases and J 11 bases, with 13 bases left between them. CDR3 residues: CASSILFGDVLTF. The CDR3 DNA reads TGTGCCAGCAGCATACTCTTCGGGGACGTCCTGACTTTC.

The chain carries TRBV7-2 and TRBJ2-5; weak D call: TRBD2 (6 bases). The last part of the DNA fits TRBJ2-7 better; the J call may be wrong. Germline V CDR1 and CDR2: SGHTA, FQGNSA. CDR3 length: 16 amino acids. The CDR3 sequence: CASSLLAVGGPLEQYF. The DNA of the CDR3 is TGTGCCAGCAGCCTCCTCGCCGTGGGAGGCCCCCTCGAGCAGTACTTC.

Concerning this clonotype: One end of the junction fails to match germline, which may point to a read error. V and J are TRBV5-4 and TRBJ2-6; D unresolved. The CDR3 runs to 18 residues. The germline CDR1 and CDR2 sequences are SGHNT and YYREEE (reference sequence). CDR3 protein: CVSSLDPGLSSGANVLTF. The CDR3 DNA sequence: TGTGTCAGCAGCTTGGATCCAGGTTTAAGCTCTGGGGCCAACGTCCTGACTTTC.

This clonotype was seen only a few times. V is TRBV7-9 and J is TRBJ2-5, with D perhaps matching TRBD2 (5 bases). Deletions cut 1 base from V and 5 bases from J, with 11 bases between. Germline values: CDR1 SEHNR, CDR2 FQNEAQ (reference sequence). CDR3 size: 14 residues. CDR3 nucleotides: TGTGCCAGCAGCTTAGGATCTAGCAACGAGACCCAGTACTTC. Residues: CASSLGSSNETQYF.

The chain recombines TRBV7-3 with TRBJ2-1; D call uncertain. The germline gives CDR1 SGHTA, CDR2 FQGTGA. This CDR3 spans 14 amino acids. V was clipped by 3 bases and J by 7 bases, with 13 bases between them. This CDR3 reads CASSFGLPGNEQFF. CDR3 DNA: TGTGCCAGCAGCTTCGGCCTCCCCGGGAATGAGCAGTTCTTC.

This clonotype was seen only once. The V gene is TRBV27, the J gene TRBJ1-2; D possibly corresponds to TRBD1 (5 bases). This CDR3 has 12 amino acids. Germline CDR1 reads MNHEY; CDR2 reads SMNVEV (reference sequence). V lost 9 bases to trimming and J lost 7 bases, with 15 bases between them. CDR3 sequence reads: CASQQSGSGYTF. The DNA for the CDR3 is TGTGCCAGTCAGCAATCAGGGAGTGGCTACACCTTC.

The rearrangement uses TRBV7-9 and TRBJ2-1; 8 nucleotides line up with TRBD2. CDR1 SEHNR and CDR2 FQNEAQ come from the germline V gene (reference sequence). The CDR3 runs 13 residues. The J segment lost 5 bases and the V segment lost 5 bases, leaving 2 bases of the junction unmatched. The CDR3 loop is CASSQLADNEQFF. Written as DNA, the CDR3 is TGTGCCAGCAGCCAACTAGCGGACAATGAGCAGTTCTTC.

The chain uses TRBV29-1 and TRBJ2-3, with D maybe TRBD2 (5 bases). The CDR3 consists of 13 residues. V was shortened by 7 bases and J by 9 bases, with 20 bases between the two germline ends. Germline CDR1 is SQVTM and CDR2 is ANQGSEA. In nucleotides, the CDR3 is TGCAGCGACGCGATGGGGTTCGGAGGAACGCAGTATTTT. Translating it yields CSDAMGFGGTQYF.

The chain combines TRBV12-3 or TRBV12-4 with TRBJ1-5; D call uncertain. Deletions cut 1 base from V and 7 bases from J, with 8 bases between. The CDR3 length is 13 residues. For the CDR3, the DNA is TGTGCCAGCAGTTTAGGGACGGACCAGCCCCAGCATTTT. It yields the protein CASSLGTDQPQHF.

This clonotype was counted between two and nine times. The chain uses TRBV5-1 and TRBJ2-5, with D unclear. Trimming shortened V by 5 bases and J by 1 base, and 9 bases separated the two germline ends. The CDR3 sequence is 13 residues long. Germline-derived CDR1 and CDR2 are SGHRS and YFSETQ. The CDR3 region has the DNA TGCGCCAGCAGGTTAGAGGTCCAAGAGACCCAGTACTTC. Its protein product is CASRLEVQETQYF.

This clonotype was observed a few times. V usage is TRBV20-1 and J usage is TRBJ2-5; no clear D. This CDR3 spans 12 amino acids. V was trimmed by 2 bases and J by 0 bases, leaving 4 bases between them. Looked up from germline, CDR1 is DFQATT and CDR2 is SNEGSKA (reference sequence). CDR3: CSARQYQETQYF. The DNA of the CDR3 is TGCAGTGCTAGACAGTACCAAGAGACCCAGTACTTC.

The chain combines TRBV7-3 with TRBJ1-1, with TRBD1 as a possible D gene (5 bases). There are 13 residues in the CDR3. V gave up 7 bases and J gave up 8 bases, with 17 bases separating them. Germline V CDR1 and CDR2: SGHTA, FQGTGA. CDR3 DNA sequence: TGTGCCAGCAATAAGGTAGGGGAAGAAGAAGCTTTCTTT. Translated: CASNKVGEEEAFF. The full variable domain, its missing parts supplied by reference TRBV7-3 and TRBJ1-1, is GAGVSQTPSNKVTEKGKYVELRCDPISGHTALYWYRQSLGQGPEFLIYFQGTGAADDSGLPNDRFFAVRPEGSVSTLKIQRTERGDSAVYLCASNKVGEEEAFFGQGTRLTVV.

This clonotype occurred a few times. This sequence joins TRBV5-5 and TRBJ2-4, with D perhaps TRBD2 (6 bases). TRBJ2-7 matches the DNA end more closely, so the J call is doubtful. The CDR3 totals 16 residues. CDR1 SGHKS and CDR2 YYEKEE come from the germline V gene (reference sequence). The CDR3 DNA follows: TGTGCCAGCAGCTTGGGTTTTAGCGGTAGTACCTACGAGCAGTACTTC. It translates to CASSLGFSGSTYEQYF.

This clonotype occurred a few times. The genes are TRBV27 and TRBJ1-1; TRBD1 agrees at 9 bases. Germline V lookup: CDR1 MNHEY, CDR2 SMNVEV (reference sequence). This CDR3 region has 14 residues. Trimming at V came to 8 bases and at J to 3 bases, leaving 7 bases not matched to a gene. The CDR3 protein is CASQPGTGYTEAFF. The CDR3 bases are TGTGCCAGCCAGCCCGGGACAGGGTACACTGAAGCTTTCTTT.

The gene calls are TRBV5-5 and TRBJ2-1, with 8 positions matching TRBD1. Germline CDR1 reads SGHKS; CDR2 reads YYEKEE (reference sequence). The V gene end was trimmed by 6 bases and the J gene end by 7 bases; junction bases not matched to a gene: 9. The CDR3 spans 14 residues. CDR3 in DNA: TGTGCCAGCACCTGGACAGGGATGGGGAATGAGCAGTTCTTC. Protein: CASTWTGMGNEQFF.

The CDR3 is CSVEGRGVEETQYF. The CDR3 DNA follows: TGCAGCGTTGAGGGCCGCGGGGTAGAAGAGACCCAGTACTTC. V and J are TRBV29-1 and TRBJ2-5; D possibly corresponds to TRBD2 (6 bases). This CDR3 spans 14 amino acids. CDR1 is SQVTM and CDR2 is ANQGSEA in the germline V gene. V lost 3 bases, J lost 3 bases, and 14 bases lay in between.

The sample holds a few counts of this clonotype. This chain connects TRBV20-1 to TRBJ1-1, with 9 nucleotides matching TRBD1. Losses at the gene ends were 0 bases for V and 5 bases for J; bases not matched to a gene: 10. This CDR3 has 16 amino acids. Germline lookup yields CDR1 DFQATT and CDR2 SNEGSKA (reference sequence). CDR3 nucleotide sequence: TGCAGTGCTAGAGATCCATGGGACAGGGAGGGTACTGAAGCTTTCTTT. Its protein is CSARDPWDREGTEAFF.

In this sample, this clonotype turned up many times. The V call is TRBV12-3 or TRBV12-4, the J call TRBJ2-1; perhaps TRBD1 as D (5 bases). The CDR3 length is 15 residues. V lost 5 bases to trimming and J lost 3 bases, with 14 bases between them. The chain's CDR3 is CASSPGTGLYNEQFF. The CDR3 coding sequence is TGTGCCAGCAGTCCCGGAACAGGCCTCTACAATGAGCAGTTCTTC.

This clonotype has just a few counts. The genes are TRBV6-1 and TRBJ1-2, with no clear D. Trimming stripped 6 bases from V and 8 bases from J, with 10 bases between. Germline CDR1 MNHNS, CDR2 SASEGT. This CDR3 is 11 amino acids long. This chain's CDR3 is CASRDGRGYTF. Written as DNA, the CDR3 is TGTGCCAGCAGGGATGGGAGAGGCTACACCTTC.

V usage is TRBV13 and J usage is TRBJ1-5, with D unresolved. Trimming stripped 5 bases from V and 4 bases from J, with 12 bases between. Germline V gives CDR1 PRHDT, CDR2 FYEKMQ (reference sequence). This CDR3 has 14 residues. CDR3 nucleotides: TGTGCCAGCAGCCCCGGGAAGGGAAATCAGCCCCAGCATTTT. Its translation: CASSPGKGNQPQHF.

This rearrangement joins TRBV10-3 to TRBJ2-1; tentative D call: TRBD1 (6 bases). Trimming shortened V by 4 bases and J by 8 bases, and 18 bases separated the two germline ends. The CDR3 has 15 amino acids. Germline CDR1 and CDR2: ENHRY and SYGVKD. The chain's CDR3 is CAISGGPDWGHEQFF. CDR3 coding DNA: TGTGCCATCAGTGGGGGGCCCGACTGGGGCCATGAGCAGTTCTTC.